This T cell receptor (beta chain) was identified during a study of human T cells and chemical hapten exposure. On the study more broadly: After 6 days, upper back 0.01% DPC patch tests were scored. Alopecia universalis, totalis or areata was present in patients who were mostly female. Study-wide findings and caveats: Sensitizing to DPC left TCRs with a frequency above 1 in 1000 unaltered. Donors in the study had alopecia, meaning their immune response may differ from healthy people's.

Time point meaning: patch test 1, 2 weeks after DPC sensitization. Treatment denoted: therapeutic diphenylcyclopropenone sensitization with weekly scalp DPC. The CDR3 has 14 amino acids. J was trimmed by 2 bases and V by 3 bases; bases with no gene match: 4. There are a few counts of this clonotype. Its cognate antigen is unknown. TCRdb recomputed calls from the RACE reads with MiXCR, one row per CDR3 protein. Found here are about 74,000 distinct CDR3 sequences, approximately 35% of them singletons; the top ten hold roughly 10%. The chain joins TRBV12-3 or TRBV12-4 to TRBJ2-7; TRBD2 matches 7 bases. The receptor's source is a man aged 35 to 55 with alopecia areata. Some clones in this sample may be carry-over from other donors' samples. The sample consisted of whole blood, taken in connection with sensitization to the hapten diphenylcyclopropenone (DPC). The CDR3 is CASSLASGTYEQYF. In nucleotides, the CDR3 is TGTGCCAGCAGTTTGGCTAGCGGAACCTACGAGCAGTACTTC.